This T cell receptor beta chain was recovered during a study of T-cell memory formation after mild COVID-19 (dated by TCRdb to about 2021). A note on the overall study: Most TCR sequence clusters were specific to one of the two donors. T-cell clones expanding and contracting after mild COVID-19 in two donors were tracked by longitudinal TCRalpha and TCRbeta repertoire sequencing. Two young, previously healthy adult volunteers made up the cohort, one male and one female.

The paper's findings and limits, for the study overall: Contracting CD4+ clones appeared mostly in the CM and EM memory subsets, whereas CD8+ clones were enriched in EMRA. Whether the second-wave clones peaking on day 37 were SARS-CoV-2 specific was not confirmed. The detection of some responding clones in pre-infection memory suggests that pre-existing cross-reactive memory T cells joined the SARS-CoV-2 response. The study included only a couple of mild cases, and larger cohorts that include severe cases with pre-infection samples were judged to be necessary. Balanced CD4/CD8 phenotypes were observed for clones contracting from day 15 to 85, whereas a bias towards CD4+ was observed for a second wave of clones expanding from day 15 to 37.

This clonotype was seen a handful of times. Its antigen remains unidentified. One junction end does not reproduce the germline sequence, and a read error may be involved. Ficoll-Paque density gradient centrifugation was the method used to isolate PBMCs. Inclusive of the bounding cysteine and phenylalanine, the CDR3 is 13 residues long. Only the CDR3 portion is preserved as DNA: 39 bases, with reading frame beginning at the first base. CDR1 and CDR2 are drawn from the germline V gene: SGHTA, FQGNSA. The sequencer listed for this sample is Illumina NovaSeq 6000. Using 5'RACE with constant-segment primers, TCRalpha and TCRbeta cDNA libraries were constructed, with sample barcodes and unique molecular identifiers added in the process. RNA was extracted from every sample with Trizol reagent. Libraries were amplified in two PCR steps, with a second sample barcode and Illumina TruSeq adapters added in the second step. The libraries were sequenced on an Illumina NovaSeq using 2 x 150 bp paired-end reads. The study's own analysis went as follows. With migec v1.2.7, reads were demultiplexed and then collapsed into UMI-guided consensus sequences. Using mixcr v2.1.11, UMI consensuses were aligned to TRA and TRB V and J templates and then assembled into clonotypes. A clonotype was counted as expanded or contracted only when both edgeR and NoisET called the clonotype significant, with the noise models trained on biological replicates. For edgeR calls, the cutoffs were a false discovery rate-adjusted p below 0.01 and a log2 fold-change threshold of 1. As an exploratory analysis of dynamics, max-normalized trajectories of the 1000 most abundant clonotypes were examined with PCA combined with hierarchical clustering. Separately sequenced CD4+ and CD8+ repertoires were used to assign a CD4 or CD8 phenotype to each responding clone. TCRdb cleaned the public reads at Q25 with fastp, built clones with MiXCR and kept in-frame beta chains. Records with the same CDR3 protein are collapsed into one entry carrying the most frequent genes and DNA. These V and J calls derive from TCRdb rather than the authors' analysis. For this sample there are about 430,000 distinct CDR3 sequences; about a sixth appear just once. The ten top clones hold 20% to 25% of the sample.

The sequencing input was PBMCs or a T cell subset sorted from them (not recorded which). The chain is assembled from TRBV7-2 and TRBJ2-7, and TRBD1 matches 10 of the central bases. The TCR sequence derives from a man aged 18 to 35 who had mild COVID-19 (a few samples of this study predate the infection). The sample titles of this study are shuffled in the database, so cell type and time point are left out; the donor was told from shared clones. The CDR3 region has the sequence CASSLDRRTGGLF. The sequenced DNA is TGTGCCAGCAGCTTAGATCGAAGGACAGGGGGACTCTTC.